This T cell receptor (beta chain) was captured in a study of cytomegalovirus exposure and HLA in healthy donors. Use of 60 Vbeta and 13 Jbeta primers characterized the PCR. Profiled with immunoSEQ multiplex PCR; TCRdb holds only in-frame clones, not every one. Of 130,000 or so clones in the sample, more than 70% are singletons; the top ten hold 1.1%. Study-wide points: Earlier results showed most TCR beta V segments being productive about 87% or about 30% of the time. Of the V segments, some could not be distinguished, including TRBV6-2 and TRBV6-3, and were excluded.

Concerning this clone: What it binds is unknown.

Losses at the gene ends were 4 bases for V and 2 bases for J; bases not matched to a gene: 2. The CDR3 loop spans 14 amino acids. Germline-derived CDR1 and CDR2 are LNHDA and SQIVND (reference sequence). The sequenced sample consisted of PBMCs. The sequence derives from a male donor in good health and CMV-seronegative. This chain uses TRBV19 with TRBJ2-7, with 10 bases aligning to TRBD2. CDR3 in amino acids: CASSKLAGTYEQYF. DNA for the CDR3: TGTGCCAGTAGTAAACTAGCGGGGACCTACGAGCAGTACTTC.